The 25 T cell receptor beta chains in this list originate from one sample, sequenced in a study of cytomegalovirus exposure and HLA in healthy donors. Both 60 Vbeta primers and 13 Jbeta primers went into the PCR. Sequencing was performed with immunoSEQ multiplex PCR; in TCRdb, only in-frame clones are kept and a portion is missing. The sample includes about 120,000 clones, about 80% of them seen just once. Source material: PBMCs. The source of these receptors is a man aged 30 to 39 in good health and CMV-seropositive.

The chain joins TRBV4-1 to TRBJ2-7; D possibly corresponds to TRBD1 (6 bases). The CDR3 contains 16 residues. V lost 0 bases and J 3 bases, leaving 15 bases between the germline ends. From germline, CDR1 is MGHRA and CDR2 YSYEKL. CDR3 DNA sequence: TGCGCCAGCAGCCAAGATCCAGCCACAGGGAACTACGAGCAGTACTTC. Translated: CASSQDPATGNYEQYF.

This sequence joins TRBV28 and TRBJ2-7, with D maybe TRBD2 (6 bases). The V gene lost 3 bases and the J gene lost 3 bases, with 30 bases spanning the gap. Germline-derived CDR1 and CDR2 are MDHEN and SYDVKM. The CDR3 consists of 20 residues. The CDR3 loop is CASSFSRPPKLAGPYYEQYF. The CDR3, as DNA: TGTGCCAGCAGTTTCTCCCGACCCCCAAAACTAGCAGGGCCTTACTACGAGCAGTACTTC.

V is TRBV7-9 and J is TRBJ2-7; 9 nucleotides agree with TRBD1. The ends lost 5 bases at V and 2 bases at J; junction bases unmatched: 7. The CDR3 has 15 residues. CDR1 and CDR2 (germline): SEHNR, FQNEAQ (reference sequence). The CDR3 DNA reads as TGTGCCAGCAGCCCACAGGGGGCTTCTCCCTACGAGCAGTACTTC. Residues: CASSPQGASPYEQYF.

The V call is TRBV4-1, the J call TRBJ1-2, with D possibly TRBD1 on 5 matching bases. The CDR3 extends over 16 amino acids. V was trimmed by 4 bases and J by 3 bases, leaving 18 bases between them. CDR1 is MGHRA, CDR2 YSYEKL, per germline. CDR3 amino acids: CASSPSGRTRDYGYTF. Written as DNA, the CDR3 is TGCGCCAGCAGCCCCAGTGGTCGGACACGAGACTATGGCTACACCTTC.

The genes are TRBV7-2 and TRBJ1-3; 7 bases map to TRBD1. The germline gives CDR1 SGHTA, CDR2 FQGNSA. The CDR3 runs to 14 residues. With 5 bases clipped from V and 3 bases from J, the junction kept 4 bases outside the gene matches. The CDR3 is CASSPTGIGNTIYF. The CDR3 DNA reads TGTGCCAGCAGCCCGACAGGGATTGGAAACACCATATATTTT.

This clone was recorded only once. The chain is built from TRBV5-1 and TRBJ2-3; D might be TRBD2 (5 bases). This CDR3 has 17 residues. Germline V gene sequence: CDR1 SGHRS, CDR2 YFSETQ. The V gene lost 4 bases and the J gene lost 1 base, with 19 bases spanning the gap. CDR3: CASSLAGRLAGTDTQYF. The CDR3 DNA is TGCGCCAGCAGCCTGGCAGGAAGGCTAGCAGGCACAGATACGCAGTATTTT.

This clone was observed a few times. The identical CDR3 is also encoded by other nucleotide sequences in the sample. The J gene is TRBJ1-2, the V gene TRBV30; D ambiguous. The CDR3 contains 12 residues. Germline values: CDR1 GTSNPN, CDR2 SVGIG (reference sequence). The V end was cut by 0 bases, the J end by 4 bases, with 6 bases between. Written as DNA, the CDR3 is TGTGCCTGGAGTGTGAGGTCCTATGGCTACACCTTC. Translated, it gives CAWSVRSYGYTF.

A single count supports this clone. This rearrangement joins TRBV25-1 to TRBJ2-1, with 12 positions matching TRBD2. The J segment lost 5 bases and the V segment lost 2 bases, leaving 1 base of the junction unmatched. The CDR3 extends over 15 amino acids. Per germline, CDR1 MGHDK and CDR2 SYGVNS. Written as DNA, the CDR3 is TGTGCCAGCAGTGAAGCTAGCGGGGGGGACAATGAGCAGTTCTTC. This translates into CASSEASGGDNEQFF.

This clone was seen a handful of times. The chain has TRBV4-3 and TRBJ2-1, with TRBD2 matching over 14 bases. J was trimmed by 8 bases and V by 0 bases; bases with no gene match: 3. The CDR3 is 16 amino acids. CDR1 is LGHNA and CDR2 is YSLEER in the germline V gene. CDR3 bases: TGCGCCAGCAGCCAAGAGGGGGGACTAGCGGGGGATGAGCAGTTCTTC. Translation: CASSQEGGLAGDEQFF.

The chain employs TRBV28 and TRBJ2-7; D is perhaps TRBD1 (6 bases). Per the germline V gene, CDR1 is MDHEN and CDR2 is SYDVKM. Trimming shortened V by 2 bases and J by 2 bases, and 10 bases separated the two germline ends. The CDR3 contains 14 residues. This CDR3 is CASSLLGQTYEQYF. The CDR3 DNA is TGTGCCAGCAGTTTACTAGGACAGACCTACGAGCAGTACTTC.

The chain uses TRBV19 and TRBJ1-2, with a weak D call TRBD1 (5 bases). The CDR3 length is 13 residues. V lost 6 bases, J lost 3 bases, and 11 bases lay in between. The germline V gene has CDR1 LNHDA and CDR2 SQIVND (reference sequence). The CDR3 nucleotides are TGTGCCAGTAGACTGGGGGGAGACTATGGCTACACCTTC. Translation: CASRLGGDYGYTF.

The V and J genes are TRBV6-5 and TRBJ2-5, with 8 bases identical to TRBD2. V was pared by 0 bases and J by 4 bases, with 7 bases of the junction left unmatched. CDR3 length: 16 amino acids. Per germline, CDR1 MNHEY and CDR2 SVGAGI. The CDR3 DNA follows: TGTGCCAGCAGTTACTCGGGGACTAGAGGGGGAGAGACCCAGTACTTC. The encoded protein is CASSYSGTRGGETQYF.

This clone appeared a few times. The J gene is TRBJ2-1, the V gene TRBV27; a possible D gene is TRBD2 (5 bases). The length of the CDR3 is 14 residues. With 6 bases removed from V and 2 bases from J, the gap between germline ends came to 11 bases. CDR1 MNHEY and CDR2 SMNVEV come from the germline V gene (reference sequence). CDR3: CASSGLATYNEQFF. DNA for the CDR3: TGTGCCAGCAGCGGACTGGCGACCTACAATGAGCAGTTCTTC.

J is TRBJ1-1 and V is TRBV5-6; TRBD1 aligns across 8 bases. With 1 base clipped from V and 5 bases from J, the junction kept 4 bases outside the gene matches. Germline V CDR1 and CDR2: SGHDT, YYEEEE. The length of the CDR3 is 14 residues. The CDR3 reads CASSLSRGPTEAFF. CDR3 nucleotides: TGTGCCAGCAGCTTGTCCAGGGGGCCGACTGAAGCTTTCTTT.

The chain has TRBV5-1 and TRBJ1-1; possibly TRBD1 for D (6 bases). The CDR3 runs to 14 residues. Germline CDR1 and CDR2: SGHRS and YFSETQ. The ends were cut back, 3 bases at V and 2 bases at J, with 11 bases in the middle. CDR3 DNA: TGCGCCAGCAGCTCGAGGGGGTACAACACTGAAGCTTTCTTT. It is translated as CASSSRGYNTEAFF.

The V call is TRBV6-4, the J call TRBJ2-1; 11 bases line up with TRBD2. This CDR3 spans 16 amino acids. After removal of 0 bases from V and 7 bases from J, the junction contained 5 bases not matched to a gene. From germline, CDR1 is MRHNA and CDR2 SNTAGT. CDR3 protein: CASSDSTSGAANEQFF. For the CDR3, the DNA is TGTGCCAGCAGTGACTCGACTAGCGGGGCTGCGAATGAGCAGTTCTTC.

The chain joins TRBV28 to TRBJ2-7; D unclear. In germline, CDR1 is MDHEN, CDR2 SYDVKM. CDR3 length: 13 residues. Trimming removed 7 bases from V and 2 bases from J, with 12 bases in between. CDR3 sequence: CASTDPGPYEQYF. The CDR3 DNA reads TGTGCCAGCACCGACCCGGGTCCCTACGAGCAGTACTTC.

The sample holds a few counts of this clone. CDR3 nucleotides: TGTGCCAGCAGTTTGACAGGGGGTGTCACCGGGGAGCTGTTTTTT. Translated: CASSLTGGVTGELFF. V and J are TRBV27 and TRBJ2-2; 9 bases align to TRBD1. There are 15 residues in the CDR3. The germline gives CDR1 MNHEY, CDR2 SMNVEV (reference sequence). With V trimmed by 3 bases and J by 4 bases, 3 bases remained unmatched.

The CDR3 DNA reads TGTGCCAGCAGCCCGGTCGGGGGCACCGGGGAGCTGTTTTTT. This encodes CASSPVGGTGELFF. The chain joins TRBV5-6 to TRBJ2-2, with D possibly TRBD2 on 6 matching bases. The CDR3 covers 14 residues. CDR1 and CDR2 (germline): SGHDT, YYEEEE. V dropped 4 bases and J dropped 4 bases, with 11 bases sitting between them.

The gene calls are TRBV29-1 and TRBJ2-5; D possibly corresponds to TRBD1 (5 bases). The CDR3 covers 12 residues. Germline V lookup: CDR1 SQVTM, CDR2 ANQGSEA. V shed 3 bases and J shed 9 bases, with 14 bases lying between them. CDR3 nucleotides: TGCAGCGTTGACTTTGGGGCAGAACCCCAGTACTTC. Translating it yields CSVDFGAEPQYF.

This clone was detected only once. The rearrangement links TRBV19 to TRBJ2-5, with 8 bases fitting TRBD2. From germline, CDR1 is LNHDA and CDR2 SQIVND (reference sequence). This CDR3 contains 13 residues. V was pared by 6 bases and J by 2 bases, with 2 bases of the junction left unmatched. The CDR3 sequence: CASRGLVQETQYF. Written as DNA, the CDR3 is TGTGCCAGTAGGGGACTAGTTCAAGAGACCCAGTACTTC.

The chain uses TRBV6-5 and TRBJ1-2, with unresolved D. Trimming took 2 bases from V and 7 from J, leaving 8 bases between them. This CDR3 spans 12 amino acids. The germline V gene has CDR1 MNHEY and CDR2 SVGAGI. CDR3 loop: CASSYAFGGYTF. The CDR3 DNA follows: TGTGCCAGCAGTTACGCCTTCGGTGGCTACACCTTC.

V gene TRBV6-6 combines with J gene TRBJ2-5; 10 positions match TRBD2. The J segment lost 4 bases and the V segment lost 4 bases, leaving 0 bases of the junction unmatched. CDR1 and CDR2 from the germline V gene are MNHNY and SVGAGI (reference sequence). This CDR3 has 13 residues. Here the CDR3 DNA reads TGTGCCAGCAGTTGGACTAGCGGAGAGACCCAGTACTTC. Amino acids: CASSWTSGETQYF.

This chain connects TRBV7-8 to TRBJ1-4, with 7 positions matching TRBD1. The V and J ends lost 3 bases and 7 bases, in that order; junction bases with no gene match: 5. This CDR3 has 14 amino acids. Germline V CDR1 and CDR2: SGHVS, FQNEAQ. The CDR3 is CASSFRDRSEKLFF. The CDR3 coding sequence is TGTGCCAGCAGCTTTCGGGACAGATCTGAAAAACTGTTTTTT.

The chain uses TRBV7-3 and TRBJ2-1; tentatively, D is TRBD2 (6 bases). The CDR3 is made up of 15 amino acids. Between the trimmed V and J ends, which lost 4 bases and 4 bases, there was a span of 14 bases. In germline, CDR1 is SGHTA, CDR2 FQGTGA. CDR3 nucleotide sequence: TGTGCCAGCAGCTCGGCCCCGGGGGAGTACAATGAGCAGTTCTTC. Translating gives CASSSAPGEYNEQFF.